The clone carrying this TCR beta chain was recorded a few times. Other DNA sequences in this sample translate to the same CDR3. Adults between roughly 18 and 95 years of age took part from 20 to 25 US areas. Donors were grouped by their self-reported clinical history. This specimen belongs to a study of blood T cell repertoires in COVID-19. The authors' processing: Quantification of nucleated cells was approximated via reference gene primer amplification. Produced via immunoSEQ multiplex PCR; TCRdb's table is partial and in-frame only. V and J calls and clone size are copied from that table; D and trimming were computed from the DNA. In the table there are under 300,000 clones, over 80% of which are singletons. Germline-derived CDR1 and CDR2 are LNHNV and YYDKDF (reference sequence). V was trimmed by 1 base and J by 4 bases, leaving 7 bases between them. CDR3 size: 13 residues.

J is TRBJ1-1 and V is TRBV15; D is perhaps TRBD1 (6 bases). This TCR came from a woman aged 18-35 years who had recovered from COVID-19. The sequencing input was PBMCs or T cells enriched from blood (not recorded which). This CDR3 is CATSRGGRTEAFF. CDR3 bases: TGTGCCACCAGCAGAGGGGGGCGCACTGAAGCTTTCTTT.